One sample yielded the 4 T cell receptor beta chains listed below, sequenced in a study of T-cell reconstitution after alpha-beta-depleted transplantation in children. Preparation of the TCRbeta library was carried out with unique molecular identifiers. Each CDR3 protein is one row after TCRdb ran MiXCR on the PCR reads. This table holds fewer than 130,000 distinct CDR3 sequences, around 10% found once. The material sequenced was PBMCs from the stem cell graft donor, taken from the stem cell graft. These receptor sequences come from a human donor who donated a stem cell graft to a child with acute lymphoblastic leukemia.

This clonotype was picked up many times. The V call is TRBV29-1, the J call TRBJ1-1; D is undetermined. The V end lost 7 bases, the J end lost 1 base, and 10 bases lay between the germline ends. CDR1 is SQVTM and CDR2 is ANQGSEA in the germline V gene. CDR3 length: 12 residues. DNA of the CDR3: TGCAGCGGCAGGCGCCAGAACACTGAAGCTTTCTTT. This translates into CSGRRQNTEAFF.

At least ten counts were recorded for this clonotype. This sequence joins TRBV5-1 and TRBJ2-7; the match to TRBD2 covers 9 bases. This CDR3 spans 15 amino acids. Germline values: CDR1 SGHRS, CDR2 YFSETQ. The V segment lost 0 bases and the J segment 2 bases; nucleotides outside the gene matches: 3. The DNA of the CDR3 is TGCGCCAGCAGCTTGGGTGCTAGCGGGACCTACGAGCAGTACTTC. Protein sequence: CASSLGASGTYEQYF.

This clonotype was seen repeatedly, ten times or more. The genes are TRBV6-5 and TRBJ1-3, with D unclear. This CDR3 is built from 16 residues. Germline assignment: CDR1 MNHEY and CDR2 SVGAGI. The V gene lost 4 bases and the J gene lost 0 bases, with 13 bases spanning the gap. This CDR3 is CASSSPSGDSGNTIYF. The CDR3 nucleotides read TGTGCCAGCAGTTCCCCTTCGGGCGACTCTGGAAACACCATATATTTT.

This clonotype occurred a few times. The rearrangement joins TRBV18 to TRBJ1-2, with 7 bases identical to TRBD1. This CDR3 spans 16 amino acids. V gave up 5 bases and J gave up 6 bases; unmatched junction bases: 15. Per germline, CDR1 KGHSH and CDR2 LQKENI. The CDR3 sequence is CASSSRGQGVTDGYTF. CDR3 nucleotide sequence: TGTGCCAGCTCATCACGGGGTCAGGGGGTAACTGATGGCTACACCTTC. The entire variable domain, with the rest obtained from reference TRBV18 and TRBJ1-2, is as follows: NAGVMQNPRHLVRRRGQEARLRCSPMKGHSHVYWYRQLPEEGLKFMVYLQKENIIDESGMPKERFSAEFPKEGPSILRIQQVVRGDSAAYFCASSSRGQGVTDGYTFGSGTRLTVV.